Included here is one T cell receptor (beta chain) sequence, with context. Its target is not known. This sample stems from a study of cytomegalovirus exposure and HLA in healthy donors. The study, taken as a whole, reports: The records held CMV serostatus as the only immune exposure information. Among TCR beta chains of equal frequency, HLA-associated ones were more clonally expanded in a later analysis. What a later analysis reportedly showed was that an Asian-associated ancestry cluster had fewer N-insertions than the approximately 670-donor mean.

The V gene's germline CDR1 is SGDLS and CDR2 YYNGEE. J gave up 3 bases and V 3 bases, and 8 bases lay outside the gene matches. CDR3 length: 15 amino acids. A multiplex PCR was run with 60 Vbeta primers and 13 Jbeta primers. Produced via immunoSEQ multiplex PCR; TCRdb's table is partial and in-frame only. The sample holds around 150,000 clones, 70% to 85% seen once. This sequence joins TRBV9 and TRBJ2-5, with 7 positions matching TRBD1. The sequencing sample was made of PBMCs. The origin of this receptor is a man in his fifties or sixties in good health and CMV-seropositive. The CDR3 DNA sequence: TGTGCCAGCAGCGCACATGGGACAGATGAAGAGACCCAGTACTTC. It codes for CASSAHGTDEETQYF.